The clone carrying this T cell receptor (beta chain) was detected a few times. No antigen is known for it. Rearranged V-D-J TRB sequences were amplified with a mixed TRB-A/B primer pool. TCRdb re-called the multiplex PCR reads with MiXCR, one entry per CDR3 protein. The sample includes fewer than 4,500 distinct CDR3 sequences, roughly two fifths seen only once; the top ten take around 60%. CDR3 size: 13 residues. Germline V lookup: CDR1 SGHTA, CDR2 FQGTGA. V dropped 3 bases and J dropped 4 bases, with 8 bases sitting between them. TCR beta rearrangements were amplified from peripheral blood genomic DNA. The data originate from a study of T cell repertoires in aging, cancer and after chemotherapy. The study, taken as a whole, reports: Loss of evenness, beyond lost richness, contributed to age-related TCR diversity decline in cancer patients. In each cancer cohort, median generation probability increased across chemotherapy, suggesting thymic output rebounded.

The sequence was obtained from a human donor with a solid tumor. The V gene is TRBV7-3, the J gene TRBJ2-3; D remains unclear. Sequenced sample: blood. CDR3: CASSLASSDTQYF. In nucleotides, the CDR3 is TGTGCCAGCAGCTTGGCCTCCTCAGATACGCAGTATTTT.